These T cell receptor beta chains were read from a single sample in a study of shared clonotypes between healthy human individuals. Repertoires were generated with immunoSEQ multiplex PCR, while TCRdb's copy carries only in-frame clones and drops some. Here the sample spans approximately 330,000 clones, around 67% being singletons. Sequences were obtained from memory CD4+ T cells sorted from blood. The receptors originated from a man aged 30-40 years in good health. The CDR3 runs from the conserved cysteine through the conserved F or W. D genes are given only for firm matches. Some rows mark clone size as missing; the rest say once, few, many or name a class of expanded clone.

size,D,V,J,CDR3,DNA
many,NA,TRBV11-3,TRBJ2-3,CASSLVGRVGDTQYF,TGTGCCAGCAGCTTAGTCGGCAGGGTTGGAGATACGCAGTATTTT
NA,TRBD2,TRBV2,TRBJ2-7,CASSPILAGSNYEQYF,TGTGCCAGCAGTCCGATACTAGCGGGGTCCAACTACGAGCAGTACTTC
NA,TRBD2,TRBV25-1,TRBJ2-7,CASSAGLRSYEQYF,TGTGCCAGCAGTGCGGGACTAAGGAGCTACGAGCAGTACTTC
NA,TRBD1,TRBV7-9,TRBJ1-2,CASTPDRDNYGYTF,TGTGCCAGCACCCCGGACAGGGATAACTATGGCTACACCTTC
NA,TRBD1,TRBV7-2,TRBJ1-4,CASSSTGGSNEKLFF,TGTGCCAGCAGCTCCACAGGGGGTTCTAATGAAAAACTGTTTTTT
NA,NA,TRBV5-1,TRBJ2-1,CASSGQGSYNEQFF,TGCGCCAGCAGCGGGCAGGGGTCCTACAATGAGCAGTTCTTC
NA,NA,TRBV7-9,TRBJ2-7,CASSPAAGNEQYF,TGTGCCAGCAGCCCGGCGGCGGGGAACGAGCAGTACTTC
few,NA,TRBV27,TRBJ1-1,CASLSGDTEAFF,TGTGCCAGCCTCTCAGGGGACACTGAAGCTTTCTTT
once,TRBD1,TRBV27,TRBJ2-2,CASSLDRVPGELFF,TGTGCCAGCAGTTTGGACAGGGTCCCCGGGGAGCTGTTTTTT
many,NA,TRBV2,TRBJ2-5,CASRARRGPETQYF,TGTGCCAGCAGAGCCCGGAGGGGGCCGGAGACCCAGTACTTC
NA,TRBD2,TRBV10-2,TRBJ2-1,CASSVGSGIMSNEQFF,TGCGCCAGCAGTGTGGGAAGCGGGATAATGAGCAATGAGCAGTTCTTC
once,NA,TRBV5-1,TRBJ2-3,CASSSGLTDTQYF,TGCGCCAGCAGCTCGGGGCTCACAGATACGCAGTATTTT
NA,NA,TRBV10-3,TRBJ2-1,CAIKAQMNNEQFF,TGTGCCATCAAGGCCCAAATGAACAATGAGCAGTTCTTC
NA,NA,TRBV4-1,TRBJ2-7,CASSQALGAFDEQYF,TGCGCCAGCAGTCAAGCCCTCGGGGCTTTCGACGAGCAGTACTTC
many,NA,TRBV4-1,TRBJ1-5,CASSQGGFGQPQHF,TGCGCCAGCAGCCAAGGGGGGTTCGGGCAGCCCCAGCATTTT
NA,NA,TRBV19,TRBJ1-1,CASVKGGVTRANTEAFF,TGTGCCAGTGTTAAGGGAGGGGTAACGCGGGCAAACACTGAAGCTTTCTTT
few,NA,TRBV2,TRBJ2-5,CASVTDQETQYF,TGTGCCAGCGTTACGGATCAAGAGACCCAGTACTTC
few,NA,TRBV11-3,TRBJ2-7,CASSLGEGASYEQYF,TGTGCCAGCAGCTTAGGAGAGGGAGCCTCCTACGAGCAGTACTTC
once,TRBD2,TRBV30,TRBJ2-7,CACHRTSGTYEQYF,TGTGCCTGCCATCGAACTAGCGGTACCTACGAGCAGTACTTC
few,TRBD1,TRBV6-5,TRBJ1-2,CASGDRAGYTF,TGTGCCAGCGGGGACAGGGCCGGCTACACCTTC
NA,NA,TRBV7-2,TRBJ1-1,CASSLLGQANTEAFF,TGTGCCAGCAGCTTATTAGGGCAGGCCAACACTGAAGCTTTCTTT
once,NA,TRBV14,TRBJ1-2,CASSQVPLGTFSGYTF,TGTGCCAGCAGCCAAGTGCCGCTTGGGACTTTTAGCGGCTACACCTTC
NA,NA,TRBV4-3,TRBJ2-1,CASSQEVCTGSLCNEQFF,TGCGCCAGCAGCCAAGAAGTGTGTACTGGGTCCCTTTGCAATGAGCAGTTCTTC
NA,NA,TRBV2,TRBJ1-5,CASAGLGNQPQHF,TGTGCCAGCGCCGGTCTGGGCAATCAGCCCCAGCATTTT
NA,NA,TRBV5-6,TRBJ2-3,CASRPGADTQYF,TGTGCCAGCAGACCGGGGGCAGATACGCAGTATTTT
NA,NA,TRBV2,TRBJ1-3,CAGSEGRPLSGNTIYF,TGTGCCGGCAGTGAAGGGCGGCCCCTCTCTGGAAACACCATATATTTT
NA,NA,TRBV18,TRBJ1-4,CASSPTAGEKLFF,TGTGCCAGCTCACCGACCGCGGGGGAAAAACTGTTTTTT
few,TRBD2,TRBV6-1,TRBJ2-3,CASSGSLTSGGGYGTDTQYF,TGTGCCAGCAGTGGAAGCCTGACGAGCGGGGGGGGGTACGGCACAGATACGCAGTATTTT
NA,NA,TRBV6-1,TRBJ1-5,CASSQGGTNQPQHF,TGTGCCAGCAGTCAGGGTGGGACCAATCAGCCCCAGCATTTT
NA,TRBD2,TRBV11-2,TRBJ2-7,CASSVGIGTSRDYEQYF,TGTGCCAGCAGCGTCGGGATTGGGACTAGTAGGGACTACGAGCAGTACTTC
NA,TRBD1,TRBV6-5,TRBJ1-2,CASSETGHGYTF,TGTGCCAGCAGTGAGACAGGGCACGGCTACACCTTC
NA,TRBD2,TRBV9,TRBJ2-1,CASSVGGTSGINEQFF,TGTGCCAGCAGCGTAGGCGGGACTAGCGGGATCAATGAGCAGTTCTTC
NA,NA,TRBV4-3,TRBJ1-2,CASSQDILDGGYTF,TGCGCCAGCAGCCAAGACATTCTAGATGGGGGGTACACCTTC
once,TRBD1,TRBV15,TRBJ2-1,CATSRSGGGYNEQFF,TGTGCCACCAGCAGATCAGGGGGTGGCTACAATGAGCAGTTCTTC
NA,NA,TRBV28,TRBJ1-4,CASGEGTNEKLFF,TGTGCCAGCGGGGAGGGGACTAATGAAAAACTGTTTTTT
NA,TRBD2,TRBV13,TRBJ2-1,CASSFGLAGPRAYNEQFF,TGTGCCAGCAGCTTCGGACTAGCGGGACCCAGGGCTTACAATGAGCAGTTCTTC
once,NA,TRBV5-3,TRBJ2-5,CARPTLRAFSAQYF,TGTGCCAGACCTACTCTAAGGGCTTTCTCGGCCCAGTACTTC
few,NA,TRBV6-6,TRBJ2-5,CASSPPGRMQETQYF,TGTGCCAGCAGCCCACCGGGACGGATGCAAGAGACCCAGTACTTC
NA,TRBD2,TRBV5-5,TRBJ2-7,CASRYQSGTGYEQYF,TGTGCCAGCAGATACCAAAGCGGGACTGGCTACGAGCAGTACTTC